The next 14 T cell receptor beta chains were all read from a single sample in a study of radiotherapy plus CTLA-4 blockade in lung cancer. Clones were sequenced by immunoSEQ multiplex PCR, and TCRdb holds only the in-frame ones, with some missing. Of 75,000 to 95,000 clones listed, about four fifths are singletons. Sequenced material: peripheral blood, taken from a patient treated with radiotherapy plus ipilimumab. The receptor source for this set is a human donor with non-small cell lung cancer that progressed on radiotherapy plus ipilimumab.

This clone was counted between two and nine times. The rearrangement uses TRBV28 and TRBJ1-1, with D possibly matching TRBD1 (5 bases). With 7 bases removed from V and 5 bases from J, the gap between germline ends came to 14 bases. The CDR3 has 13 amino acids. Germline V gives CDR1 MDHEN, CDR2 SYDVKM. CDR3 coding DNA: TGTGCCAGCACCGGGACCGTCGCGACTGAAGCTTTCTTT. Translation: CASTGTVATEAFF. Variable domain in full (rest from reference TRBV28 and TRBJ1-1): DVKVTQSSRYLVKRTGEKVFLECVQDMDHENMFWYRQDPGLGLRLIYFSYDVKMKEKGDIPEGYSVSREKKERFSLILESASTNQTSMYLCASTGTVATEAFFGQGTRLTVV.

With respect to this clone: Other DNA sequences in this sample translate to the same CDR3. The CDR3: CASSDKGAYYEQYF. Here the CDR3 DNA reads TGTGCCAGCAGTGATAAAGGGGCTTACTACGAGCAGTACTTC. This chain connects TRBV6-4 to TRBJ2-7; D may be TRBD1 (5 bases). The CDR3 runs 14 residues. Between the trimmed V and J ends, which lost 3 bases and 3 bases, there was a span of 12 bases. Germline V gene sequence: CDR1 MRHNA, CDR2 SNTAGT.

The V call is TRBV4-1, the J call TRBJ2-1, with D perhaps TRBD2 (5 bases). The V gene lost 1 base and the J gene lost 6 bases, with 10 bases spanning the gap. In germline, CDR1 is MGHRA, CDR2 YSYEKL. This CDR3 spans 14 amino acids. CDR3 coding DNA: TGCGCCAGCAGCCAAGGGACTGGTGGCAATGAGCAGTTCTTC. Its translation: CASSQGTGGNEQFF.

The genes are TRBV7-8 and TRBJ2-1; TRBD2 matches at 16 bases. The CDR3 runs to 19 residues. Per the germline V gene, CDR1 is SGHVS and CDR2 is FQNEAQ. V gave up 5 bases and J gave up 5 bases; unmatched junction bases: 12. The CDR3 DNA sequence: TGTGCCAGCAGCCCCCGGGTCGGGACTAGCGGGAGGGCTGACAATGAGCAGTTCTTC. Protein: CASSPRVGTSGRADNEQFF.

The chain carries TRBV4-2 and TRBJ2-1; 8 nucleotides agree with TRBD1. The CDR3 has 15 residues. J gave up 5 bases and V 4 bases, and 7 bases lay outside the gene matches. Germline assignment: CDR1 LGHNA and CDR2 YNFKEQ. DNA for the CDR3: TGTGCCAGCAGCCCTGCGGACAGGGTCGACAATGAGCAGTTCTTC. It encodes CASSPADRVDNEQFF.

This chain connects TRBV2 to TRBJ1-2; no definite D call. Trimming left V 2 bases short and J 7 bases short, with 14 bases between. This CDR3 spans 14 amino acids. CDR1 and CDR2 (germline): SNHLY, FYNNEI. CDR3 nucleotide sequence: TGTGCCAGCAGTGAAAGCCCAGGAACGGCTGGCTACACCTTC. Its protein product is CASSESPGTAGYTF.

V and J are TRBV11-1 and TRBJ1-1, with D perhaps TRBD1 (5 bases). The CDR3 loop spans 15 amino acids. Trimming took off 1 base at V and 3 bases at J, with 12 bases between the two ends. Per the germline V gene, CDR1 is SGHAT and CDR2 is FQDESV (reference sequence). For the CDR3, the DNA is TGTGCCAGCAGCTTAGGGTGGGGGAGTGACACTGAAGCTTTCTTT. It is translated as CASSLGWGSDTEAFF. Together with reference TRBV11-1 and TRBJ1-1, the CDR3 gives the full variable domain: EAEVAQSPRYKITEKSQAVAFWCDPISGHATLYWYRQILGQGPELLVQFQDESVVDDSQLPKDRFSAERLKGVDSTLKIQPAELGDSAMYLCASSLGWGSDTEAFFGQGTRLTVV.

This clone was detected once. V gene TRBV7-9 combines with J gene TRBJ1-5, with 10 bases fitting TRBD1. This CDR3 is 14 amino acids long. V dropped 5 bases and J dropped 7; count of bases not matched to a gene: 5. Germline V CDR1 and CDR2: SEHNR, FQNEAQ (reference sequence). The CDR3, as DNA: TGTGCCAGCAGCCACGGACAGGGGGAACAGCCCCAGCATTTT. This gives the protein CASSHGQGEQPQHF.

As regards this clone: An end of the junction differs from the germline gene, which may be a read error. The CDR3 loop reads CASSLDSHNEQFF. CDR3 in DNA: TGTGCCAGCAGTTTGGACTCCCACAATGAGCAGTTCTTC. The gene calls are TRBV27 and TRBJ2-1; TRBD2 might be the D (5 bases). This CDR3 contains 13 residues. Germline CDR1 and CDR2: MNHEY and SMNVEV (reference sequence).

The sample holds a few counts of this clone. J is TRBJ1-1 and V is TRBV10-3; no firm D call. The CDR3 is 15 residues long. Trimming shortened V by 3 bases and J by 5 bases, and 16 bases separated the two germline ends. Per the germline V gene, CDR1 is ENHRY and CDR2 is SYGVKD. CDR3 coding DNA: TGTGCCATCAGTGAATCTCCGGGAGCCGGAACTGAAGCTTTCTTT. Protein: CAISESPGAGTEAFF.

J is TRBJ1-5 and V is TRBV6-4; D unresolved. V shed 2 bases and J shed 5 bases, with 7 bases lying between them. This CDR3 has 13 residues. In germline, CDR1 is MRHNA, CDR2 SNTAGT. The CDR3 spells CASSDGWDQPQHF. CDR3 bases: TGTGCCAGCAGTGACGGTTGGGATCAGCCCCAGCATTTT.

Concerning this clone: Other DNA variants within this sample encode the same CDR3. The chain recombines TRBV27 with TRBJ2-7; tentatively, D is TRBD1 (5 bases). The CDR3 has 11 amino acids. V dropped 6 bases and J dropped 4 bases, with 7 bases sitting between them. The germline gives CDR1 MNHEY, CDR2 SMNVEV (reference sequence). CDR3 nucleotide sequence: TGTGCCAGCAGCCAGGGTTACGAGCAGTACTTC. It codes for CASSQGYEQYF.

The V gene is TRBV6-1, the J gene TRBJ1-2; D gene ambiguous. Trimming took off 1 base at V and 3 bases at J, with 6 bases between the two ends. Germline V gene data show CDR1 as MNHNS and CDR2 as SASEGT. The CDR3 has 13 residues. CDR3 residues: CASSEGVDYGYTF. The CDR3 nucleotides are TGTGCCAGCAGTGAAGGGGTGGACTATGGCTACACCTTC.

The sample holds one count of this clone. The chain has TRBV5-4 and TRBJ1-5, with a possible D match to TRBD1 (5 bases). The germline CDR1 and CDR2 sequences are SGHNT and YYREEE (reference sequence). The CDR3 is 13 amino acids. V lost 8 bases and J lost 2, with 11 bases in between. The CDR3 loop reads CARGGVGNQPQHF. In nucleotides, the CDR3 is TGTGCCAGAGGAGGGGTCGGCAATCAGCCCCAGCATTTT.